This T cell receptor (beta chain) was sequenced during a study of vaccination and CD4 T cells after COVID-19. An Oncomine TCR Beta short-read assay was used to sequence the DNA from cultured CD4+ T cells. Genomic DNA was extracted from cultured CD4+ T cells. TCRdb itself ran the PCR reads through MiXCR, one entry per CDR3 protein. Of over 9,000 distinct CDR3 sequences in the sample, 30% to 35% were seen once. Worth noting for this clonotype: Antigen unknown.

This sample's treatment: roughly 10-day PBMC culture with coronavirus spike peptide pools or control peptides (ViraFEST assay). CD4+ T cells that came from the unexposed donor were collected before the COVID-19 pandemic (2011-2018). Half of the medium was exchanged for fresh IL-2 medium, first on day 3 and then on day 7. Cells were cultured for approximately ten days, and then CD4+ T cells were isolated by negative selection. With SARS-CoV-2 S/N and four cold-coronavirus spikes, unexposed-donor CD4+ T cells were probed, cells permitting. V dropped 0 bases and J dropped 3 bases, with 12 bases sitting between them. The CDR3 has 15 amino acids. Germline values: CDR1 MNHEY, CDR2 SVGAGI.

The sample taken for sequencing was CD4+ T cells from blood, cultured in vitro. The receptor comes from a human donor in good health. This chain connects TRBV6-5 to TRBJ2-7; tentatively, D is TRBD2 (5 bases). The CDR3 coding sequence is TGTGCCAGCAGTTACTCGGGCGCGGGCAACTACGAGCAGTACTTC. This gives the protein CASSYSGAGNYEQYF.